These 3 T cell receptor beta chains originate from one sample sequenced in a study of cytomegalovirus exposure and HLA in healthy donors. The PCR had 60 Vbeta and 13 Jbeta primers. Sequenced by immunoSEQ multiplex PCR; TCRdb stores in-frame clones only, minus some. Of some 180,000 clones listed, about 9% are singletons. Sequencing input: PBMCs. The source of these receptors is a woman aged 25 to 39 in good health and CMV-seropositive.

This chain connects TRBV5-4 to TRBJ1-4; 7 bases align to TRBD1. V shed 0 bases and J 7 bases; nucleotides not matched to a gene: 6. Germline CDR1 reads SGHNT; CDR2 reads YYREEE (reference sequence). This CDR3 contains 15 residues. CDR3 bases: TGTGCCAGCAGCTTGGGCAGGGGGAGAACTGAAAAACTGTTTTTT. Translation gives CASSLGRGRTEKLFF. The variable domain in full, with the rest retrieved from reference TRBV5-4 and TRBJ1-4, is ETGVTQSPTHLIKTRGQQVTLRCSSQSGHNTVSWYQQALGQGPQFIFQYYREEENGRGNFPPRFSGLQFPNYSSELNVNALELDDSALYLCASSLGRGRTEKLFFGSGTQLSVL.

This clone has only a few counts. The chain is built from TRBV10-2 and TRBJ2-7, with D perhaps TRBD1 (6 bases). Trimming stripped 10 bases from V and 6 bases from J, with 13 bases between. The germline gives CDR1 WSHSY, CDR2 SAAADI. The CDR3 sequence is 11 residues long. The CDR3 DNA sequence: TGCGCCATATCAGGGGCGGGCGAGCAGTACTTC. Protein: CAISGAGEQYF.

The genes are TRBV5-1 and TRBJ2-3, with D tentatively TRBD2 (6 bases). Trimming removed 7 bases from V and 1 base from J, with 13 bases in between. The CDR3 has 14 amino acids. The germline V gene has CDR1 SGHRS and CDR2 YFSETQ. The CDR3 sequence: CASASGGGTDTQYF. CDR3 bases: TGCGCCAGCGCCAGCGGAGGGGGCACAGATACGCAGTATTTT.